These 3 T cell receptor beta chains were all obtained from the same sample, sequenced in a study of CD8+ T cells in alopecia areata. Sequencing used cDNA as its template, made by extracting RNA and reverse transcribing it. Sequencing was performed with immunoSEQ multiplex PCR; in TCRdb, only in-frame clones are kept and a portion is missing. The data contain about 98,000 clones, less than 50% of them singletons. The sample taken for sequencing was CD4+ T cells sorted from blood. These receptors originate from a human donor with alopecia areata.

The rearrangement joins TRBV7-9 to TRBJ2-7, with D possibly called TRBD1 or TRBD2 (5 bases each). The CDR3 loop spans 16 amino acids. V lost 6 bases to trimming and J lost 1 base, with 19 bases between them. Germline assignment: CDR1 SEHNR and CDR2 FQNEAQ (reference sequence). The CDR3 nucleotides are TGTGCCAGCAGTTCCACCGGGACGAGTGCTTCCTACGAGCAGTACTTC. Amino acids: CASSSTGTSASYEQYF.

The chain carries TRBV29-1 and TRBJ1-2; D is perhaps TRBD1 (5 bases). Per the germline V gene, CDR1 is SQVTM and CDR2 is ANQGSEA. Trimming stripped 4 bases from V and 4 bases from J, with 10 bases between. The CDR3 runs 12 residues. The DNA for the CDR3 is TGCAGCGTTGGGACAAGAACCTATGGCTACACCTTC. Translation: CSVGTRTYGYTF.

This clone occurred a few times. The V gene is TRBV7-9, the J gene TRBJ2-2; D gene uncertain. CDR1 and CDR2 from the germline V gene are SEHNR and FQNEAQ (reference sequence). The CDR3 runs 10 residues. Trimming took off 5 bases at V and 6 bases at J, with 1 base between the two ends. CDR3 DNA: TGTGCCAGCAGCCCCGGGGAGCTGTTTTTT. It translates to CASSPGELFF. Together with reference TRBV7-9 and TRBJ2-2, the CDR3 gives the full variable domain: DTGVSQNPRHKITKRGQNVTFRCDPISEHNRLYWYRQTLGQGPEFLTYFQNEAQLEKSRLLSDRFSAERPKGSFSTLEIQRTEQGDSAMYLCASSPGELFFGEGSRLTVL.